One sample yielded the 16 T cell receptor beta chains listed below, sequenced in a study of blood T cells in healthy people across ages. The use of a sample-barcoded 5' primer and a J-beta primer mix characterized a second PCR of roughly 7 to 11 cycles. MiXCR, applied by TCRdb to the 5' RACE reads, yields one record per CDR3 protein. The table lists around 1,500,000 distinct CDR3 sequences, approximately 28% of them singletons. Sample: blood. The receptors shown here come from a woman in her 30s in good health.

Of note for this clonotype: A junction boundary mismatches the germline segment, possibly from a read error. The J gene is TRBJ2-2, the V gene TRBV5-1; TRBD1 is a possible D gene (5 bases). CDR1 and CDR2 (germline): SGHRS, YFSETQ. The CDR3 runs to 14 residues. CDR3 protein: CASNLARDTGELFF. CDR3 coding DNA: TGCGCCAGCAACTTGGCCAGGGACACCGGGGAGCTGTTTTTT.

Only a few counts were recorded for this clonotype. The gene calls are TRBV12-3 or TRBV12-4 and TRBJ1-2; 10 bases are a match to TRBD1. The CDR3 has 15 residues. V shed 6 bases, J shed 2 bases, and the junction held 6 bases outside the gene matches. The CDR3 here is CASRGTGAQNYGYTF. CDR3 DNA sequence: TGTGCCAGCAGAGGGACAGGGGCGCAAAACTATGGCTACACCTTC.

Only a few counts were recorded for this clonotype. The CDR3 sequence: CASSTTGGPSGYTF. CDR3 bases: TGCGCCAGCAGCACTACGGGGGGGCCCAGTGGCTACACCTTC. The J gene is TRBJ1-2, the V gene TRBV5-1; D is perhaps TRBD1 (6 bases). Looked up from germline, CDR1 is SGHRS and CDR2 is YFSETQ. The CDR3 runs to 14 residues. V lost 4 bases to trimming and J lost 7 bases, with 17 bases between them.

This rearrangement joins TRBV12-3 or TRBV12-4 to TRBJ2-3; unclear D gene. The CDR3 consists of 15 residues. Trimming shortened V by 3 bases and J by 3 bases, and 13 bases separated the two germline ends. CDR3 amino acids: CASSLAGKRTDTQYF. CDR3 nucleotides: TGTGCCAGCAGTTTGGCAGGCAAGAGAACAGATACGCAGTATTTT.

This clonotype was observed many times. This chain links TRBV4-1 with TRBJ2-7; D is possibly TRBD1 (7 bases). Germline V gene lookup returns CDR1 MGHRA and CDR2 YSYEKL. CDR3 length: 16 amino acids. V was trimmed by 3 bases and J by 1 base, leaving 16 bases between them. The chain's CDR3 is CASSHGRGQKSYEQYF. In nucleotides, the CDR3 is TGCGCCAGCAGCCACGGGCGGGGACAGAAGTCCTACGAGCAGTACTTC.

This clonotype has a count of ten or more. J is TRBJ2-1 and V is TRBV27; 9 bases are shared with TRBD2. The CDR3 has 14 residues. V was pared by 7 bases and J by 5 bases, with 6 bases of the junction left unmatched. Germline V CDR1 and CDR2: MNHEY, SMNVEV (reference sequence). CDR3 sequence: CASTPSGANNEQFF. CDR3 nucleotide sequence: TGTGCCAGCACCCCTAGCGGGGCCAACAATGAGCAGTTCTTC.

This clonotype was counted between two and nine times. V is TRBV20-1 and J is TRBJ1-5; D is perhaps TRBD1 (6 bases). Germline V gene lookup returns CDR1 DFQATT and CDR2 SNEGSKA (reference sequence). The length of the CDR3 is 12 residues. V was shortened by 6 bases and J by 10 bases, with 16 bases between the two germline ends. Written as DNA, the CDR3 is TGCAGTGCAAGGACAGTATTTAGCCCCCAGCATTTT. Protein product: CSARTVFSPQHF.

This clonotype was recorded at least ten times. V usage is TRBV12-3 or TRBV12-4 and J usage is TRBJ2-3, with 7 bases matching TRBD2. V gave up 6 bases and J gave up 7 bases; unmatched junction bases: 7. The CDR3 totals 13 residues. The CDR3, as DNA: TGTGCCAGCAGCCAAAAAGCGGGATATACGCAGTATTTT. This codes for CASSQKAGYTQYF.

This clonotype was counted only a few times. J is TRBJ2-7 and V is TRBV2, with D maybe TRBD1 (7 bases). V was cut by 4 bases and J by 0 bases, with 13 bases left in between. CDR1 is SNHLY and CDR2 is FYNNEI in the germline V gene. CDR3 length: 15 residues. The CDR3 DNA reads as TGTGCCAGCAGTGTTCGCGGGACAGCCTCCTACGAGCAGTACTTC. Protein sequence: CASSVRGTASYEQYF.

In its sample, this clonotype was seen a few times. The chain is built from TRBV11-2 and TRBJ2-1, with D maybe TRBD1 (6 bases). Trimming pared 0 bases from V and 15 bases from J, leaving 18 bases between. Germline V gene lookup returns CDR1 SGHAT and CDR2 FQNNGV. The CDR3 sequence is 14 residues long. The CDR3 coding sequence is TGTGCCAGCAGCTTAGATCAGGGCATTGGGGGCATGTTCTTC. It is translated as CASSLDQGIGGMFF.

The chain links TRBV20-1 to TRBJ2-1, with TRBD2 matching over 15 bases. The CDR3 extends over 15 amino acids. The V gene end was trimmed by 6 bases and the J gene end by 13 bases; junction bases not matched to a gene: 13. Germline V CDR1 and CDR2: DFQATT, SNEGSKA (reference sequence). CDR3 nucleotide sequence: TGCAGTGCGACCCTTTACACGGGACTAGCGGGAGGACAGTTCTTC. Translated: CSATLYTGLAGGQFF.

The chain joins TRBV5-6 to TRBJ2-5, with 9 nucleotides matching TRBD1. The tail of the sequence fits TRBJ2-7 better, so the J call may be wrong. This CDR3 contains 15 residues. Germline loops: CDR1 SGHDT, CDR2 YYEEEE. CDR3 loop: CASSLKGQGRNEQYF. CDR3 nucleotide sequence: TGTGCCAGCAGCTTGAAAGGACAGGGGAGGAACGAGCAGTACTTC.

The chain couples TRBV14 to TRBJ2-6; TRBD2 matches at 14 bases. Germline CDR1 SGHDN, CDR2 FVKESK. This CDR3 has 19 amino acids. V was pared by 2 bases and J by 4 bases, with 7 bases of the junction left unmatched. The CDR3 region is CASSQRLAGGPGGANVLTF. The CDR3 region has the DNA TGTGCCAGCAGCCAAAGACTAGCGGGAGGGCCAGGGGGGGCCAACGTCCTGACTTTC.

V gene TRBV13 combines with J gene TRBJ2-5; maybe TRBD1 (7 bases). The CDR3 is 15 residues long. V was trimmed by 1 base and J by 2 bases, leaving 11 bases between them. The germline V gene has CDR1 PRHDT and CDR2 FYEKMQ (reference sequence). This chain's CDR3 is CASSLARGRQETQYF. CDR3 coding DNA: TGTGCCAGCAGCTTAGCCAGGGGGAGGCAAGAGACCCAGTACTTC.

This clonotype came up many times. CDR3 protein: CASSGAPLDGGGAWETQYF. The CDR3, as DNA: TGTGCCAGCAGTGGCGCCCCCTTAGACGGCGGGGGGGCCTGGGAGACCCAGTACTTC. V gene TRBV25-1 combines with J gene TRBJ2-5, with TRBD2 identical over 9 bases. V gave up 4 bases and J gave up 5 bases; unmatched junction bases: 20. The germline V gene encodes CDR1 MGHDK and CDR2 SYGVNS. This CDR3 has 19 amino acids. Filled out from reference TRBV25-1 and TRBJ2-5, the complete variable domain reads EADIYQTPRYLVIGTGKKITLECSQTMGHDKMYWYQQDPGMELHLIHYSYGVNSTEKGDLSSESTVSRIRTEHFPLTLESARPSHTSQYLCASSGAPLDGGGAWETQYFGPGTRLLVL.

This clonotype was found many times. This chain joins TRBV7-2 and TRBJ2-1; no firm D call. V lost 5 bases to trimming and J lost 2 bases, with 13 bases between them. The CDR3 covers 15 residues. In germline, CDR1 is SGHTA, CDR2 FQGNSA. CDR3 in DNA: TGTGCCAGCAGCCTCCGAGCGCCCACCTACAATGAGCAGTTCTTC. Translated, it gives CASSLRAPTYNEQFF.